The 32 T cell receptor beta chains listed next were all sequenced from one sample in a study of cytomegalovirus exposure and HLA in healthy donors (dated by TCRdb to 2017 to 2019). To prepare the library, the immunoSEQ multiplex PCR assay was applied. For the multiplex PCR, a mixture combining 60 forward primers for TCR Vbeta segments and 13 reverse primers for TCR Jbeta segments was used. Imported from immuneACCESS, the table was reduced by TCRdb to in-frame sequences with V and J called. These copies leave out some clones; in studies compared against another copy, an unresolved V gene accounts for under half, and the cause of the remainder is not known. Recorded for this sample are approximately 130,000 clones; about 82% of them occurred a single time. In total, the top ten clones hold approximately 1.1% of the sample. Material for sequencing was PBMCs. The receptors here all came from a boy between 10 and 17 years old in good health and CMV-seronegative.

The rearrangement links TRBV28 to TRBJ2-7; 12 nucleotides agree with TRBD2. From germline, CDR1 is MDHEN and CDR2 SYDVKM. CDR3 length: 17 amino acids. V shed 6 bases, J shed 4 bases, and the junction held 13 bases outside the gene matches. This CDR3 is CASSLPLAGGYFYEQYF. CDR3 nucleotide sequence: TGTGCCAGCAGCCTTCCTCTAGCGGGGGGGTACTTTTACGAGCAGTACTTC.

The sample holds a few counts of this clone. This CDR3 reads CASSLALRDTSYEQYF. The DNA of the CDR3 is TGTGCCAGCAGCTTAGCGCTACGGGACACCTCCTACGAGCAGTACTTC. This chain joins TRBV7-9 and TRBJ2-7; the D gene is possibly TRBD1 (6 bases). Germline V lookup: CDR1 SEHNR, CDR2 FQNEAQ (reference sequence). Trimming removed 0 bases from V and 0 bases from J, with 12 bases in between. This CDR3 is built from 16 residues.

The genes are TRBV5-1 and TRBJ2-3; weak D call: TRBD2 (6 bases). The ends were cut back, 2 bases at V and 6 bases at J, with 16 bases in the middle. The CDR3 is 15 amino acids. Germline CDR1 SGHRS, CDR2 YFSETQ. The chain's CDR3 is CASSLSVAEADTQYF. For the CDR3, the DNA is TGCGCCAGCAGCTTATCGGTAGCGGAGGCGGATACGCAGTATTTT.

This clone appeared a single time. This chain links TRBV6-6 with TRBJ2-5, with TRBD1 matching over 9 bases. CDR1 MNHNY and CDR2 SVGAGI come from the germline V gene (reference sequence). This CDR3 is 14 amino acids long. Germline trimming cut 4 bases from V and 5 bases from J; bases unmatched to any gene: 5. The CDR3 bases are TGTGCCAGCAGTTGGGGACAGGGATCGGAGACCCAGTACTTC. The encoded protein is CASSWGQGSETQYF.

The CDR3 region is CAWSRDRNTEAFF. The CDR3 DNA reads TGTGCCTGGTCCCGGGACAGGAACACTGAAGCTTTCTTT. The chain combines TRBV30 with TRBJ1-1; 7 bases line up with TRBD1. The germline V gene encodes CDR1 GTSNPN and CDR2 SVGIG (reference sequence). This CDR3 contains 13 residues. After removal of 5 bases from V and 1 base from J, the junction contained 4 bases not matched to a gene.

This clone has a handful of counts. The sample carries other DNA sequences with the same CDR3. The chain uses TRBV5-1 and TRBJ2-7; 13 nucleotides line up with TRBD2. Germline CDR1 is SGHRS and CDR2 is YFSETQ. V was pared by 4 bases and J by 2 bases, with 3 bases of the junction left unmatched. The CDR3 length is 15 residues. The CDR3 is CASSPGTSGTYEQYF. The CDR3 DNA reads as TGCGCCAGCAGCCCCGGGACTAGCGGGACCTACGAGCAGTACTTC.

The rearrangement links TRBV4-3 to TRBJ2-5; D perhaps matches TRBD1 (5 bases). Germline V lookup: CDR1 LGHNA, CDR2 YSLEER. Trimming stripped 1 base from V and 3 bases from J, with 9 bases between. There are 14 residues in the CDR3. CDR3 bases: TGCGCCAGCAGCCAAGGAGGCAGGGAAGAGACCCAGTACTTC. Translated: CASSQGGREETQYF.

This chain uses TRBV4-1 with TRBJ1-1; 8 bases are a match to TRBD1. This CDR3 comprises 17 residues. CDR1 MGHRA and CDR2 YSYEKL come from the germline V gene. V lost 2 bases to trimming and J lost 2 bases; unmatched junction nucleotides: 10. The DNA for the CDR3 is TGCGCCAGCAGCCAATCTCGGACAGGGTTAGGAAACACTGAAGCTTTCTTT. As protein: CASSQSRTGLGNTEAFF.

This sequence joins TRBV7-2 and TRBJ2-1, with 8 bases fitting TRBD1. CDR3 length: 16 residues. The junction had 13 bases not matched to a gene; V was cut back by 4 bases and J by 8 bases. Per the germline V gene, CDR1 is SGHTA and CDR2 is FQGNSA. The CDR3 reads CASSSNRAGGGDEQFF. Written as DNA, the CDR3 is TGTGCCAGCAGCTCCAACCGGGCAGGGGGCGGGGATGAGCAGTTCTTC.

As for this clone: Other DNA variants within this sample encode the same CDR3. The chain carries TRBV6-5 and TRBJ2-5; tentatively, D is TRBD1 (5 bases). The germline CDR1 and CDR2 sequences are MNHEY and SVGAGI. The V end was cut by 5 bases, the J end by 1 base, with 8 bases between. The CDR3 covers 13 residues. Here the CDR3 reads CASSPDSQETQYF. CDR3 DNA: TGTGCCAGCAGTCCAGACAGCCAAGAGACCCAGTACTTC.

The chain couples TRBV4-2 to TRBJ2-6; maybe TRBD1 (6 bases). The CDR3 spans 16 residues. V gave up 2 bases and J gave up 1 base, with 9 bases separating them. Germline assignment: CDR1 LGHNA and CDR2 YNFKEQ. This CDR3 is CASSQKTGSGANVLTF. The CDR3 nucleotides are TGTGCCAGCAGCCAAAAAACAGGGTCTGGGGCCAACGTCCTGACTTTC.

The chain joins TRBV5-5 to TRBJ2-5; 8 nucleotides match TRBD1. Germline assignment: CDR1 SGHKS and CDR2 YYEKEE (reference sequence). The CDR3 runs 15 residues. The trim removed 3 bases at V and 5 bases at J, leaving 9 bases unmatched. The CDR3 sequence is CASSWGQGAGETQYF. CDR3 in DNA: TGTGCCAGCAGCTGGGGGCAGGGGGCGGGGGAGACCCAGTACTTC.

The genes are TRBV6-4 and TRBJ2-6, with D tentatively TRBD2 (6 bases). There are 15 residues in the CDR3. The germline CDR1 and CDR2 sequences are MRHNA and SNTAGT. V was pared by 7 bases and J by 0 bases, with 10 bases between. CDR3 protein: CASIEGGSGANVLTF. The CDR3, as DNA: TGTGCCAGCATTGAGGGAGGCTCTGGGGCCAACGTCCTGACTTTC.

The rearrangement joins TRBV30 to TRBJ2-7; TRBD1 is a possible D gene (5 bases). V lost 2 bases, J lost 5 bases, and 13 bases lay in between. The germline V gene has CDR1 GTSNPN and CDR2 SVGIG (reference sequence). The CDR3 contains 13 residues. The DNA of the CDR3 is TGTGCCTGGAGTCCCACCGACAGTCACGAGCAGTACTTC. Residues: CAWSPTDSHEQYF.

This clone was seen a handful of times. V and J are TRBV11-3 and TRBJ2-6, with D possibly matching TRBD2 (5 bases). The CDR3 extends over 17 amino acids. Per the germline V gene, CDR1 is SGHNT and CDR2 is YENEEA. The V end was cut by 1 base, the J end by 1 base, with 11 bases between. CDR3 coding DNA: TGTGCCAGCAGCTTAGCGGGGATAGGGTCTGGGGCCAACGTCCTGACTTTC. Protein: CASSLAGIGSGANVLTF.

J is TRBJ2-5 and V is TRBV5-4, with 9 bases fitting TRBD2. CDR1 and CDR2 from the germline V gene are SGHNT and YYREEE (reference sequence). CDR3 size: 15 residues. J was trimmed by 4 bases and V by 0 bases; bases with no gene match: 4. CDR3 in amino acids: CASSLDGSGRETQYF. DNA for the CDR3: TGTGCCAGCAGCTTGGATGGTAGCGGGAGAGAGACCCAGTACTTC.

The gene calls are TRBV11-2 and TRBJ1-5; D is undetermined. Germline V gives CDR1 SGHAT, CDR2 FQNNGV. V lost 1 base to trimming and J lost 0 bases, with 7 bases between them. This CDR3 region has 15 residues. The CDR3 loop is CASSLGGSSNQPQHF. The CDR3 DNA sequence: TGTGCCAGCAGCTTAGGCGGCAGTAGCAATCAGCCCCAGCATTTT.

By proportion, this clone is medium-sized. J is TRBJ1-2 and V is TRBV4-1; D not resolved. This CDR3 has 13 amino acids. The V gene lost 3 bases and the J gene lost 8 bases, with 13 bases spanning the gap. The germline V gene encodes CDR1 MGHRA and CDR2 YSYEKL. This CDR3 is CASSQDKTWGYTF. CDR3 bases: TGCGCCAGCAGCCAGGATAAGACTTGGGGCTACACCTTC.

The V gene is TRBV5-1, the J gene TRBJ1-1, with D possibly TRBD1 on 5 matching bases. Trimming removed 0 bases at V and 5 bases at J, with 14 bases between. The germline V gene has CDR1 SGHRS and CDR2 YFSETQ. The CDR3 is made up of 15 amino acids. The CDR3 DNA sequence: TGCGCCAGCAGCTTGGATGTCAGGGAAAGAACTGAAGCTTTCTTT. This translates into CASSLDVRERTEAFF.

This clone was counted a single time. This CDR3 fails to terminate in the conserved phenylalanine or tryptophan, so it likely reflects a read error. The DNA of the CDR3 is TGCGCCAGCAGCTCGGACAGCAACTATGGCTACACCCTC. Translation gives CASSSDSNYGYTL. The rearrangement links TRBV5-1 to TRBJ1-2; a weak D match, TRBD1 (6 bases). CDR1 and CDR2 from the germline V gene are SGHRS and YFSETQ. Trimming removed 3 bases from V and 2 bases from J, with 8 bases in between. The CDR3 sequence is 13 residues long.

CDR3 sequence reads: CSVESGRTDYNEQFF. In DNA, the CDR3 is TGCAGCGTCGAAAGCGGGAGAACTGACTACAATGAGCAGTTCTTC. The V and J genes are TRBV29-1 and TRBJ2-1; 8 bases align to TRBD2. The CDR3 totals 15 residues. The V and J ends lost 6 bases and 3 bases, in that order; junction bases with no gene match: 10. Germline loops: CDR1 SQVTM, CDR2 ANQGSEA.

This clone was observed a handful of times. The chain combines TRBV27 with TRBJ1-1; 7 bases line up with TRBD1. The trim removed 5 bases at V and 5 bases at J, leaving 11 bases unmatched. Germline CDR1 MNHEY, CDR2 SMNVEV (reference sequence). The CDR3 runs to 15 residues. The CDR3 coding sequence is TGTGCCAGCAGTAGTGACAGGGTGGGGGGAACTGAAGCTTTCTTT. Translated: CASSSDRVGGTEAFF.

This chain connects TRBV5-1 to TRBJ1-4, with D possibly being TRBD1 (5 bases). The germline gives CDR1 SGHRS, CDR2 YFSETQ. CDR3 length equals 16 residues. Between the trimmed V and J ends, which lost 4 bases and 0 bases, there was a span of 13 bases. CDR3 loop: CASSPGGGPTNEKLFF. CDR3 coding DNA: TGCGCCAGCAGCCCCGGGGGAGGACCAACTAATGAAAAACTGTTTTTT.

The table lists this clone with a few counts. The chain couples TRBV2 to TRBJ1-4; D is ambiguous. This CDR3 comprises 12 residues. V lost 5 bases and J 5 bases, leaving 6 bases between the germline ends. Germline assignment: CDR1 SNHLY and CDR2 FYNNEI. The CDR3 reads CASSLANEKLFF. Written as DNA, the CDR3 is TGTGCCAGCAGTCTAGCAAATGAAAAACTGTTTTTT. Drawing the rest from reference TRBV2 and TRBJ1-4, the complete variable domain is EPEVTQTPSHQVTQMGQEVILRCVPISNHLYFYWYRQILGQKVEFLVSFYNNEISEKSEIFDDQFSVERPDGSNFTLKIRSTKLEDSAMYFCASSLANEKLFFGSGTQLSVL.

This clone was picked up a small number of times. The rearrangement joins TRBV7-8 to TRBJ2-3, with D possibly matching TRBD2 (6 bases). The CDR3 sequence is 15 residues long. Trimming removed 4 bases from V and 1 base from J, with 12 bases in between. Per the germline V gene, CDR1 is SGHVS and CDR2 is FQNEAQ. CDR3 residues: CASSSPERGTDTQYF. The DNA of the CDR3 is TGTGCCAGCAGCTCCCCCGAGCGGGGCACAGATACGCAGTATTTT.

V is TRBV5-6 and J is TRBJ1-1; D is unclear. The V end was cut by 1 base, the J end by 3 bases, with 7 bases between. The CDR3 sequence is 13 residues long. Germline V gene sequence: CDR1 SGHDT, CDR2 YYEEEE. Written as DNA, the CDR3 is TGTGCCAGCAGCTTGACGGGTGACACTGAAGCTTTCTTT. Its translation is CASSLTGDTEAFF. The whole variable domain, filled in from reference TRBV5-6 and TRBJ1-1, reads DAGVTQSPTHLIKTRGQQVTLRCSPKSGHDTVSWYQQALGQGPQFIFQYYEEEERQRGNFPDRFSGHQFPNYSSELNVNALLLGDSALYLCASSLTGDTEAFFGQGTRLTVV.

The V call is TRBV6-1, the J call TRBJ2-7, with 11 bases that match TRBD2. CDR3 length: 15 residues. V trimming: 11 bases; J trimming: 6 bases; junction bases outside the gene matches: 15. Germline CDR1 reads MNHNS; CDR2 reads SASEGT. For the CDR3, the DNA is TGTGCCGTCACTCGGACGGGTCTAGCGGGAGGCGAGCAGTACTTC. Its translation is CAVTRTGLAGGEQYF.

The chain carries TRBV7-9 and TRBJ1-2, with 8 bases lining up with TRBD1. CDR3 size: 16 residues. Germline V gene sequence: CDR1 SEHNR, CDR2 FQNEAQ (reference sequence). The trim removed 7 bases at V and 1 base at J, leaving 11 bases unmatched. CDR3 region: CASIPLAGGFNYGYTF. The CDR3 coding sequence is TGTGCCAGCATTCCCCTGGCAGGGGGCTTTAACTATGGCTACACCTTC.

The chain links TRBV29-1 to TRBJ2-5, with D hard to call. CDR3 length equals 13 residues. Germline V gene sequence: CDR1 SQVTM, CDR2 ANQGSEA. The germline V and J ends were trimmed by 2 bases and 2 bases, with 9 bases remaining between them. The chain's CDR3 is CSVELYRQETQYF. The CDR3 coding sequence is TGCAGCGTTGAACTTTACAGACAAGAGACCCAGTACTTC. Full variable domain (outside the CDR3, taken from reference TRBV29-1 and TRBJ2-5): SAVISQKPSRDICQRGTSLTIQCQVDSQVTMMFWYRQQPGQSLTLIATANQGSEATYESGFVIDKFPISRPNLTFSTLTVSNMSPEDSSIYLCSVELYRQETQYFGPGTRLLVL.

This chain uses TRBV2 with TRBJ2-1; TRBD2 aligns across 12 bases. The CDR3 totals 14 residues. Losses at the gene ends were 7 bases for V and 7 bases for J; bases not matched to a gene: 5. Germline-derived CDR1 and CDR2 are SNHLY and FYNNEI. The CDR3 nucleotides are TGTGCCAGCACTCGACTAGCGGGAGCTAATGAGCAGTTCTTC. This translates into CASTRLAGANEQFF.

The chain has TRBV11-3 and TRBJ2-5, with D hard to call. V was clipped by 2 bases and J by 5 bases, with 9 bases between them. The CDR3 length is 13 residues. Germline assignment: CDR1 SGHNT and CDR2 YENEEA. The CDR3: CASSLPPSETQYF. The CDR3 bases are TGTGCCAGCAGCTTACCCCCTTCGGAGACCCAGTACTTC.

The V and J genes are TRBV9 and TRBJ2-3; D is unclear. The germline V gene has CDR1 SGDLS and CDR2 YYNGEE. V lost 4 bases, J lost 2 bases, and 17 bases lay in between. The CDR3 consists of 16 residues. CDR3 region: CASSPSTAAVTDTQYF. The CDR3 region has the DNA TGTGCCAGCAGCCCCTCAACCGCCGCGGTCACAGATACGCAGTATTTT.